The 28 T cell receptor beta chains below come from one sample, sequenced in a study of blood T cell repertoires in COVID-19. Sequenced by immunoSEQ multiplex PCR; TCRdb stores in-frame clones only, minus some. The sample lists 310,000 or so clones; 89% were seen once. Material for sequencing was PBMCs or T cells enriched from blood (not recorded which). These receptors all stem from a woman aged 40 to 55 who had recovered from COVID-19.

The J gene is TRBJ1-5, the V gene TRBV27; 7 bases are a match to TRBD1. Germline CDR1 is MNHEY and CDR2 is SMNVEV (reference sequence). The length of the CDR3 is 15 residues. The V and J ends lost 3 bases and 6 bases, in that order; junction bases with no gene match: 8. The CDR3 region is CASSFRQGKAQPQHF. In DNA form, the CDR3 reads TGTGCCAGCAGTTTTAGACAGGGTAAGGCTCAGCCCCAGCATTTT.

In DNA, the CDR3 is TGTGCCAGCAGCCCCCTAATCGGACTAGGTAACGATGAGCAGTTCTTC. Encoded protein: CASSPLIGLGNDEQFF. V and J are TRBV3-1 (or the pseudogene TRBV3-2) and TRBJ2-1, with 7 bases fitting TRBD2. This CDR3 is 16 amino acids long. Unmatched junction bases numbered 14, after V lost 4 bases and J lost 8 bases. CDR1 and CDR2 from the germline V gene are LGHDT and YNNKEL (reference sequence).

The rearrangement uses TRBV28 and TRBJ2-7; D unresolved. Germline V lookup: CDR1 MDHEN, CDR2 SYDVKM. Trimming cost V 5 bases and J 7 bases, with 18 bases left between them. The CDR3 contains 14 residues. CDR3 in amino acids: CASSPPSRAREQYF. The CDR3 DNA sequence: TGTGCCAGCAGTCCCCCTTCCCGTGCGAGGGAGCAGTACTTC.

This sequence joins TRBV12-3 or TRBV12-4 and TRBJ1-1; no firm D call. Trimming took 7 bases from V and 4 from J, leaving 10 bases between them. CDR3 length: 12 residues. CDR3 nucleotide sequence: TGTGCCAGCACCACGGTCGGCACTGAAGCTTTCTTT. Protein sequence: CASTTVGTEAFF.

The chain joins TRBV24-1 to TRBJ2-7; a possible D gene is TRBD2 (6 bases). The CDR3 loop spans 14 amino acids. Germline V gene sequence: CDR1 KGHDR, CDR2 SFDVKD. V was cut by 3 bases and J by 3 bases, with 11 bases left in between. This CDR3 reads CATSDAGGIYEQYF. The DNA for the CDR3 is TGTGCCACCAGTGATGCCGGGGGTATCTACGAGCAGTACTTC.

This clone was seen only a few times. The chain has TRBV18 and TRBJ1-5; a possible D gene is TRBD1 (6 bases). Deletions cut 2 bases from V and 2 bases from J, with 7 bases between. The CDR3 length is 14 residues. CDR1 KGHSH and CDR2 LQKENI come from the germline V gene. In nucleotides, the CDR3 is TGTGCCAGCTCACCAAGACAGGGCAATCAGCCCCAGCATTTT. Translation: CASSPRQGNQPQHF.

The genes are TRBV19 and TRBJ2-1; possible D gene TRBD1, 6 bases. The CDR3 contains 11 residues. The germline V gene encodes CDR1 LNHDA and CDR2 SQIVND (reference sequence). The V end lost 9 bases, the J end lost 8 bases, and 11 bases lay between the germline ends. The CDR3 DNA is TGTGCCAGCAAACAGGGCTATGAGCAGTTCTTC. Its translation is CASKQGYEQFF.

The rearrangement links TRBV9 to TRBJ1-2, with TRBD1 as a possible D gene (5 bases). Germline V gene data show CDR1 as SGDLS and CDR2 as YYNGEE. There are 15 residues in the CDR3. V lost 0 bases to trimming and J lost 4 bases, with 13 bases between them. Written as DNA, the CDR3 is TGTGCCAGCAGCGTAGGACCGGGACTGATCTATGGCTACACCTTC. This sequence encodes CASSVGPGLIYGYTF. The full variable domain, completed using reference TRBV9 and TRBJ1-2, is DSGVTQTPKHLITATGQRVTLRCSPRSGDLSVYWYQQSLDQGLQFLIQYYNGEERAKGNILERFSAQQFPDLHSELNLSSLELGDSALYFCASSVGPGLIYGYTFGSGTRLTVV.

The chain links TRBV5-6 to TRBJ1-1, with 9 bases matching TRBD1. The V gene's germline CDR1 is SGHDT and CDR2 YYEEEE. J was trimmed by 11 bases and V by 3 bases; bases with no gene match: 5. The CDR3 has 12 residues. The DNA for the CDR3 is TGTGCCAGCAGCTGGGACAGGGATGAGGCTTTCTTT. Its protein product is CASSWDRDEAFF.

This chain connects TRBV5-1 to TRBJ2-1, with a tentative D call TRBD2 (5 bases). Germline CDR1 reads SGHRS; CDR2 reads YFSETQ. The ends were cut back, 1 base at V and 1 base at J, with 12 bases in the middle. The CDR3 contains 16 residues. CDR3 residues: CASSLSLAVSYNEQFF. CDR3 DNA sequence: TGCGCCAGCAGCTTGTCGCTAGCCGTTTCCTACAATGAGCAGTTCTTC.

Written as DNA, the CDR3 is TGTGCCAGCAGCTCCAAGCGGGATTTAACAGATACGCAGTATTTT. Its translation is CASSSKRDLTDTQYF. This chain connects TRBV7-2 to TRBJ2-3; 7 nucleotides line up with TRBD2. V shed 4 bases and J 3 bases; nucleotides not matched to a gene: 7. The CDR3 covers 15 residues. CDR1 is SGHTA and CDR2 is FQGNSA in the germline V gene.

V gene TRBV5-1 combines with J gene TRBJ2-2; 10 bases are a match to TRBD2. The CDR3 contains 17 residues. The V segment lost 3 bases and the J segment 6 bases; nucleotides outside the gene matches: 11. CDR1 is SGHRS, CDR2 YFSETQ, per germline. The CDR3 is CASSSDNSGGASGELFF. The CDR3 DNA is TGCGCCAGCAGCTCCGACAACAGCGGGGGGGCTTCCGGGGAGCTGTTTTTT.

For the CDR3, the DNA is TGTGCCAGCACTCCGCGGGGCTACTCTGGAAACACCATATATTTT. Protein product: CASTPRGYSGNTIYF. The chain uses TRBV25-1 and TRBJ1-3; perhaps TRBD1 as D (5 bases). CDR3 size: 15 residues. V was cut by 7 bases and J by 0 bases, with 13 bases left in between. Germline lookup yields CDR1 MGHDK and CDR2 SYGVNS. The variable domain in full, completed from reference TRBV25-1 and TRBJ1-3, reads EADIYQTPRYLVIGTGKKITLECSQTMGHDKMYWYQQDPGMELHLIHYSYGVNSTEKGDLSSESTVSRIRTEHFPLTLESARPSHTSQYLCASTPRGYSGNTIYFGEGSWLTVV.

This chain connects TRBV4-2 to TRBJ1-2; possible D gene TRBD1, 5 bases. V lost 0 bases and J 4 bases, leaving 6 bases between the germline ends. The CDR3 extends over 13 amino acids. CDR1 is LGHNA and CDR2 is YNFKEQ in the germline V gene. The CDR3 region has the DNA TGTGCCAGCAGCCAAGAAGGGGTCTATGGCTACACCTTC. As protein: CASSQEGVYGYTF.

The chain is built from TRBV20-1 and TRBJ2-3, with 10 bases lining up with TRBD2. Germline V lookup: CDR1 DFQATT, CDR2 SNEGSKA (reference sequence). Losses at the gene ends were 3 bases for V and 3 bases for J; bases not matched to a gene: 9. This CDR3 region has 16 residues. CDR3 nucleotide sequence: TGCAGTGCTAGTTTGTCCGGGACTAGCGCTACAGATACGCAGTATTTT. Protein: CSASLSGTSATDTQYF.

The rearrangement joins TRBV7-2 to TRBJ2-1, with 7 bases matching TRBD2. The CDR3 is 12 residues long. Unmatched junction bases numbered 4, after V lost 1 base and J lost 13 bases. Per germline, CDR1 SGHTA and CDR2 FQGNSA. The CDR3, as DNA: TGTGCCAGCAGCTTAGGGGCGGGGGACCAGTTCTTC. This sequence encodes CASSLGAGDQFF.

This chain links TRBV11-3 with TRBJ2-1, with 9 nucleotides matching TRBD2. This CDR3 has 14 amino acids. CDR1 is SGHNT, CDR2 YENEEA, per germline. V trimming: 5 bases; J trimming: 9 bases; junction bases outside the gene matches: 8. The CDR3 nucleotides read TGTGCCAGCAGCGCAGGCGGGGGGGCACGTGAGCAGTTCTTC. Translating gives CASSAGGGAREQFF.

The chain joins TRBV4-1 to TRBJ2-7; 9 nucleotides agree with TRBD2. V gave up 3 bases and J gave up 4 bases; unmatched junction bases: 7. Per germline, CDR1 MGHRA and CDR2 YSYEKL. The CDR3 loop spans 15 amino acids. CDR3 region: CASSQESGRSYEQYF. The CDR3, as DNA: TGCGCCAGCAGCCAGGAAAGCGGGAGGAGTTACGAGCAGTACTTC.

This chain connects TRBV2 to TRBJ2-7; 10 nucleotides align to TRBD2. CDR1 SNHLY and CDR2 FYNNEI come from the germline V gene. V shed 6 bases, J shed 4 bases, and the junction held 6 bases outside the gene matches. CDR3 length: 14 residues. CDR3 protein: CASRGLAGVYEQYF. The CDR3 bases are TGTGCCAGCAGAGGCCTAGCGGGAGTTTACGAGCAGTACTTC. Full variable domain (remainder filled in from reference TRBV2 and TRBJ2-7): EPEVTQTPSHQVTQMGQEVILRCVPISNHLYFYWYRQILGQKVEFLVSFYNNEISEKSEIFDDQFSVERPDGSNFTLKIRSTKLEDSAMYFCASRGLAGVYEQYFGPGTRLTVT.

V gene TRBV5-4 combines with J gene TRBJ1-6; TRBD1 matches 8 bases. CDR3 length: 14 amino acids. Germline CDR1 is SGHNT and CDR2 is YYREEE (reference sequence). The junction had 6 bases not matched to a gene; V was cut back by 6 bases and J by 7 bases. Here the CDR3 reads CASNSDRGNSPLHF. CDR3 coding DNA: TGTGCCAGCAATTCCGACAGGGGAAATTCACCCCTCCACTTT.

The gene calls are TRBV18 and TRBJ2-1, with TRBD1 matching over 7 bases. V was pared by 4 bases and J by 0 bases, with 3 bases of the junction left unmatched. Germline V CDR1 and CDR2: KGHSH, LQKENI. This CDR3 spans 15 amino acids. CDR3 nucleotide sequence: TGTGCCAGCTCACTTACAGGGGACTCCTACAATGAGCAGTTCTTC. This translates into CASSLTGDSYNEQFF.

This clone showed up just once. This chain joins TRBV10-3 and TRBJ2-7; TRBD2 is a possible D gene (6 bases). The CDR3 totals 13 residues. The V gene lost 11 bases and the J gene lost 4 bases, with 18 bases spanning the gap. Germline V gene sequence: CDR1 ENHRY, CDR2 SYGVKD. DNA of the CDR3: TGTGCCGTGGCCGGGGGTCTTTTTTACGAGCAGTACTTC. It encodes CAVAGGLFYEQYF.

This chain links TRBV11-3 with TRBJ2-7; perhaps TRBD2 as D (7 bases). The CDR3 sequence is 15 residues long. From germline, CDR1 is SGHNT and CDR2 YENEEA. Trimming removed 4 bases from V and 7 bases from J, with 20 bases in between. CDR3: CASSSKGGAGEEQYF. The DNA for the CDR3 is TGTGCCAGCAGCTCCAAAGGGGGTGCGGGGGAGGAGCAGTACTTC.

In this sample, this clone turned up once. The chain has TRBV6-5 and TRBJ2-7, with 8 positions matching TRBD2. After removal of 7 bases from V and 1 base from J, the junction contained 9 bases not matched to a gene. CDR3 length: 15 residues. Germline V gene data show CDR1 as MNHEY and CDR2 as SVGAGI. The CDR3 spells CASMKASGLSYEQYF. CDR3 bases: TGTGCCAGCATGAAGGCTAGCGGGCTTTCCTACGAGCAGTACTTC.

The chain couples TRBV29-1 to TRBJ2-1, with a weak D call TRBD2 (6 bases). V gave up 6 bases and J gave up 0 bases, with 9 bases separating them. Germline-derived CDR1 and CDR2 are SQVTM and ANQGSEA. The CDR3 extends over 13 amino acids. CDR3 nucleotide sequence: TGCAGCGTCCTAGCGTACTCCTACAATGAGCAGTTCTTC. It is translated as CSVLAYSYNEQFF.

V gene TRBV15 combines with J gene TRBJ2-5; 8 bases are shared with TRBD1. The germline V gene has CDR1 LNHNV and CDR2 YYDKDF (reference sequence). V shed 4 bases and J 2 bases; nucleotides not matched to a gene: 3. The CDR3 extends over 14 amino acids. The CDR3 DNA follows: TGTGCCACCAGCATCGGGACAGGACAAGAGACCCAGTACTTC. It is translated as CATSIGTGQETQYF.

The chain employs TRBV7-5 and TRBJ2-3; the table calls TRBD1, which could not be checked here. TRBV7-5 is a pseudogene. This CDR3 region has 16 residues. The CDR3 sequence: CARSQNRTGLPDTQYF. CDR3 sequence (DNA): TGTGCCAGAAGCCAAAACAGAACCGGTCTCCCAGATACGCAGTATTTT.

This sequence joins TRBV29-1 and TRBJ2-2, with D unresolved. Germline assignment: CDR1 SQVTM and CDR2 ANQGSEA. Trimming removed 0 bases at V and 5 bases at J, with 4 bases between. The CDR3 consists of 12 residues. The DNA for the CDR3 is TGCAGCGTTGAAGATCGGACCGGGGAGCTGTTTTTT. Translating gives CSVEDRTGELFF.